This T cell receptor (beta chain) appears in the sequencing data of a study of T cells in localized non-small cell lung cancer. General study results and limits: Among the tissues sampled, uninvolved adjacent lung had the highest T cell clonality, above tumor.

The table came from immunoSEQ multiplex PCR; TCRdb's copy has only in-frame clones and leaves some out. Among 35,000 to 45,000 clones listed, around nine tenths were seen once. Note on this clone: Its target is unknown.

Trimming left V 0 bases short and J 3 bases short, with 15 bases between. Per the germline V gene, CDR1 is SEHNR and CDR2 is FQNEAQ (reference sequence). The CDR3 extends over 16 amino acids. The V gene is TRBV7-9, the J gene TRBJ2-7, with D possibly TRBD1 on 5 matching bases. This TCR was recovered from a female donor over 55 with stage I squamous cell lung carcinoma. The sequencing here drew on peripheral blood, taken before any cancer treatment. This CDR3 reads CASSLANGQANYEQYF. CDR3 DNA sequence: TGTGCCAGCAGCTTAGCTAACGGACAAGCTAACTACGAGCAGTACTTC.